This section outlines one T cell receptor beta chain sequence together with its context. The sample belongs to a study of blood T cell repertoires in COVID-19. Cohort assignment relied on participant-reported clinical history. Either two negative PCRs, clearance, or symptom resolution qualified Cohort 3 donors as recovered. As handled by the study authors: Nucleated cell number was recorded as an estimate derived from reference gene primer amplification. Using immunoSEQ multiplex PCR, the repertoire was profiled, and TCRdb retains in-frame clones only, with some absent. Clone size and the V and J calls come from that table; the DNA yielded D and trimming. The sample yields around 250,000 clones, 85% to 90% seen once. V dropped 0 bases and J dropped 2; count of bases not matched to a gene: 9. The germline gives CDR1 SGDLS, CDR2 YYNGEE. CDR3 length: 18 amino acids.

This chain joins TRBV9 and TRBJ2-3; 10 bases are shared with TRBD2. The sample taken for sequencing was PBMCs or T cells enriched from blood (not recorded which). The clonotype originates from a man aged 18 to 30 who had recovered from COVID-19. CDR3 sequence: CASSVVPPSGGYTDTQYF. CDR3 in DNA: TGTGCCAGCAGCGTAGTTCCTCCTAGCGGGGGCTACACAGATACGCAGTATTTT. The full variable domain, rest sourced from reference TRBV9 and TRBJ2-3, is DSGVTQTPKHLITATGQRVTLRCSPRSGDLSVYWYQQSLDQGLQFLIQYYNGEERAKGNILERFSAQQFPDLHSELNLSSLELGDSALYFCASSVVPPSGGYTDTQYFGPGTRLTVL.